This entry lists 20 T cell receptor beta chains sequenced from one sample in a study of beta chain features in type 1 diabetes. TCRB transcripts that were expressed got sequenced, as all of the isolated RNA had been reverse transcribed. TCRdb's copy holds only in-frame clones and misses some; the assay was immunoSEQ multiplex PCR. The sample yields 95,000 to 150,000 clones, approximately 16% seen once. Antigen specificity for these receptors is unknown. Study-wide results and limits: Type 1 diabetes patients showed a moderate but significant shortening of TCRB CDR3s in all four CD4+ subsets.

The sample taken for sequencing was central memory CD4+ T cells from blood. Every receptor here comes from a man younger than 40 with type 1 diabetes.

The rearrangement joins TRBV7-3 to TRBJ2-6, with TRBD2 matching over 11 bases. The CDR3 loop spans 18 amino acids. V gave up 4 bases and J gave up 0 bases; unmatched junction bases: 5. From germline, CDR1 is SGHTA and CDR2 FQGTGA. The CDR3 here is CASSSLAGAFSGANVLTF. In DNA, the CDR3 is TGTGCCAGCAGCTCACTAGCGGGGGCCTTCTCTGGGGCCAACGTCCTGACTTTC.

This clone was counted between two and nine times. This rearrangement joins TRBV13 to TRBJ1-6, with 10 positions matching TRBD1. Looked up from germline, CDR1 is PRHDT and CDR2 is FYEKMQ (reference sequence). The CDR3 contains 17 residues. Trimming at V came to 8 bases and at J to 4 bases, leaving 11 bases not matched to a gene. The CDR3 loop reads CASGARDRGLYNSPLHF. The CDR3 DNA reads as TGTGCCAGCGGTGCCCGGGACAGGGGACTGTATAATTCACCCCTCCACTTT.

V and J are TRBV4-1 and TRBJ2-2, with 9 bases that match TRBD2. V gave up 0 bases and J gave up 6 bases; unmatched junction bases: 11. Germline V CDR1 and CDR2: MGHRA, YSYEKL. This CDR3 region has 18 residues. The CDR3 nucleotides are TGCGCCAGCAGCCAAGAGATACCGGGACTAGCAGGCGCCGGGGAGCTGTTTTTT. Amino acid sequence: CASSQEIPGLAGAGELFF.

J is TRBJ1-5 and V is TRBV5-8; a weak D match, TRBD1 (5 bases). CDR3 length: 11 residues. V lost 0 bases to trimming and J lost 11 bases, with 6 bases between them. Germline CDR1 is SGHTS and CDR2 is YDEGEE. The CDR3, as DNA: TGTGCCAGCAGCTTGGAACAGGCCCAGCATTTT. It specifies CASSLEQAQHF.

This clone was recorded a few times. The chain carries TRBV13 and TRBJ2-7, with D perhaps TRBD2 (5 bases). Germline CDR1 is PRHDT and CDR2 is FYEKMQ (reference sequence). V was shortened by 4 bases and J by 7 bases, with 11 bases between the two germline ends. CDR3 size: 12 residues. CDR3 loop: CASSSQPGEQYF. CDR3 nucleotide sequence: TGTGCCAGCAGCTCGCAACCGGGAGAGCAGTACTTC.

By share, this clone counts as medium-sized. V usage is TRBV2 and J usage is TRBJ1-4, with D maybe TRBD1 (5 bases). Germline CDR1 and CDR2: SNHLY and FYNNEI. V lost 3 bases to trimming and J lost 12 bases, with 14 bases between them. The CDR3 is made up of 13 amino acids. CDR3 sequence (DNA): TGTGCCAGCAGTGAGTCCCCGGACATGCAACTGTTTTTT. This gives the protein CASSESPDMQLFF.

A few counts support this clone. The chain combines TRBV7-2 with TRBJ2-2; D possibly corresponds to TRBD2 (5 bases). The CDR3 contains 15 residues. Germline V gene lookup returns CDR1 SGHTA and CDR2 FQGNSA. The V gene lost 2 bases and the J gene lost 0 bases, with 7 bases spanning the gap. The CDR3 DNA sequence: TGTGCCAGCAGCTTATCGGGGTCGAACACCGGGGAGCTGTTTTTT. This translates into CASSLSGSNTGELFF. Supplemented by reference TRBV7-2 and TRBJ2-2, the full variable domain reads GAGVSQSPSNKVTEKGKDVELRCDPISGHTALYWYRQSLGQGLEFLIYFQGNSAPDKSGLPSDRFSAERTGGSVSTLTIQRTQQEDSAVYLCASSLSGSNTGELFFGEGSRLTVL.

Only a few counts were recorded for this clone. The chain joins TRBV2 to TRBJ2-5, with TRBD2 identical over 10 bases. With 0 bases clipped from V and 7 bases from J, the junction kept 2 bases outside the gene matches. The CDR3 length is 14 residues. CDR1 and CDR2 from the germline V gene are SNHLY and FYNNEI. The CDR3 region is CASSEASGGLTQYF. CDR3 nucleotides: TGTGCCAGCAGTGAAGCTAGCGGGGGGTTGACCCAGTACTTC.

This clone occurred many times. The chain links TRBV23-1 to TRBJ2-5; D gene uncertain. TRBV23-1 is an open reading frame, and its role is uncertain. Trimming pared 0 bases from V and 3 bases from J, leaving 8 bases between. This CDR3 is built from 14 residues. This chain's CDR3 is CASSQSSAEETQYF. Here the CDR3 DNA reads TGCGCCAGCAGTCAATCATCCGCGGAAGAGACCCAGTACTTC.

The V and J genes are TRBV6-1 and TRBJ1-2; D remains ambiguous. V lost 7 bases and J lost 7, with 16 bases in between. The CDR3 is 13 residues long. CDR1 and CDR2 (germline): MNHNS, SASEGT. The DNA for the CDR3 is TGTGCCAGCACCTCCCTATCCCGGGGTGGCTACACCTTC. Protein sequence: CASTSLSRGGYTF.

This clone was counted a few times. This probably arose from a read error, given a far larger clone one base away. The V and J genes are TRBV19 and TRBJ2-2, with D uncertain. The CDR3 has 13 residues. V lost 5 bases and J 2 bases, leaving 6 bases between the germline ends. CDR1 and CDR2 (germline): LNHDA, SQIVND (reference sequence). The CDR3 sequence is CASSATNTGELFF. The CDR3 DNA sequence: TGTGCCAGTAGTGCCACCAACACCGGGGAGCTGTTTTTT. Using reference TRBV19 and TRBJ2-2 for the parts outside the CDR3, the full variable domain is DGGITQSPKYLFRKEGQNVTLSCEQNLNHDAMYWYRQDPGQGLRLIYYSQIVNDFQKGDIAEGYSVSREKKESFPLTVTSAQKNPTAFYLCASSATNTGELFFGEGSRLTVL.

This clone has just a few counts. The chain has TRBV5-6 and TRBJ2-4; no firm D call. The CDR3 loop spans 15 amino acids. Trimming cost V 0 bases and J 1 base, with 8 bases left between them. The germline V gene encodes CDR1 SGHDT and CDR2 YYEEEE. The CDR3 coding sequence is TGTGCCAGCAGCTTGGGCAGTAGGGCCAAAAACATTCAGTACTTC. It specifies CASSLGSRAKNIQYF.

This clone was observed a few times. This may come from a read error, since a much larger clone is one base off. Other DNA sequences in the same sample also yield this CDR3. The chain recombines TRBV2 with TRBJ1-2, with D tentatively TRBD1 (5 bases). The CDR3 sequence is 12 residues long. CDR1 and CDR2 (germline): SNHLY, FYNNEI. Trimming removed 6 bases from V and 3 bases from J, with 8 bases in between. The CDR3 DNA sequence: TGTGCCAGCAGACAGGAGGACTATGGCTACACCTTC. Protein sequence: CASRQEDYGYTF.

In this sample, this clone turned up a few times. J is TRBJ2-1 and V is TRBV5-1; D is unresolved. Per germline, CDR1 SGHRS and CDR2 YFSETQ. The CDR3 contains 11 residues. Trimming removed 2 bases at V and 8 bases at J, with 5 bases between. CDR3 nucleotide sequence: TGCGCCAGCAGCTTATCAGATGAGCAGTTCTTC. Its protein is CASSLSDEQFF.

This clone showed up just a few times. The rearrangement links TRBV2 to TRBJ1-3, with no clear D. V shed 2 bases and J shed 7 bases, with 9 bases lying between them. The CDR3 loop spans 13 amino acids. The germline gives CDR1 SNHLY, CDR2 FYNNEI. CDR3 sequence reads: CASSETMVNTIYF. CDR3 DNA: TGTGCCAGCAGTGAAACAATGGTGAACACCATATATTTT.

The V gene is TRBV11-3, the J gene TRBJ2-7; 10 positions match TRBD1. The CDR3 is 15 residues long. The junction had 6 bases not matched to a gene; V was cut back by 5 bases and J by 2 bases. CDR1 and CDR2 from the germline V gene are SGHNT and YENEEA. Here the CDR3 reads CASSPGQGQAYEQYF. The CDR3 DNA sequence: TGTGCCAGCAGCCCGGGACAGGGGCAAGCCTACGAGCAGTACTTC.

This clone showed up just a few times. Written as DNA, the CDR3 is TGTGCCAGCAGCGCTTGCGAAGGGGAAGGTTCCCAAGAGACCCAGTACTTC. The encoded protein is CASSACEGEGSQETQYF. The chain has TRBV21-1 and TRBJ2-5; TRBD1, the table's D call, lacks a check against the DNA. TRBV21-1 is a pseudogene locus. The CDR3 totals 17 residues.

V and J are TRBV5-6 and TRBJ2-7, with 7 positions matching TRBD2. The trim removed 3 bases at V and 3 bases at J, leaving 9 bases unmatched. The CDR3 length is 15 residues. Per the germline V gene, CDR1 is SGHDT and CDR2 is YYEEEE. The CDR3 DNA is TGTGCCAGCAGCTCAACTAGCGATTTAGGCTACGAGCAGTACTTC. It translates to CASSSTSDLGYEQYF.

This clone was seen a handful of times. CDR3 nucleotides: TGCAGCGTTTTTAGGCCCCCTGGCACAGATACGCAGTATTTT. Protein sequence: CSVFRPPGTDTQYF. This rearrangement joins TRBV29-1 to TRBJ2-3, with D unclear. CDR1 SQVTM and CDR2 ANQGSEA come from the germline V gene. Trimming shortened V by 5 bases and J by 1 base, and 13 bases separated the two germline ends. The CDR3 is 14 residues long.

This clone was found many times. The chain has TRBV18 and TRBJ2-3; D gene ambiguous. The CDR3 covers 13 residues. V shed 2 bases and J shed 2 bases, with 5 bases lying between them. Germline CDR1 and CDR2: KGHSH and LQKENI. CDR3 bases: TGTGCCAGCTCACCATCCTACACAGATACGCAGTATTTT. Translating gives CASSPSYTDTQYF.